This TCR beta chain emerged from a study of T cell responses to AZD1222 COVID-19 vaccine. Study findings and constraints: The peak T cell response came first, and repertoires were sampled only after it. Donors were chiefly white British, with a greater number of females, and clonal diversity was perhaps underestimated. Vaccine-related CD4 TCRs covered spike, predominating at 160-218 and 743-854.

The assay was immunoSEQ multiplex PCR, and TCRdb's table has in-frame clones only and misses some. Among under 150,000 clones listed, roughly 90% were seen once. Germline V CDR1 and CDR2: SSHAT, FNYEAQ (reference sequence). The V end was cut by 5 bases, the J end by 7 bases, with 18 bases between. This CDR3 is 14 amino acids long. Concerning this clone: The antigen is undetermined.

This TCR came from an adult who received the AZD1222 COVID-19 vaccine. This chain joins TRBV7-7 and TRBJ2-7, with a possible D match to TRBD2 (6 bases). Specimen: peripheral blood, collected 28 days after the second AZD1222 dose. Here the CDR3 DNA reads TGTGCCAGCAGCCCCAGCGGGCCTAAGGATGAGCAGTACTTC. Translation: CASSPSGPKDEQYF.